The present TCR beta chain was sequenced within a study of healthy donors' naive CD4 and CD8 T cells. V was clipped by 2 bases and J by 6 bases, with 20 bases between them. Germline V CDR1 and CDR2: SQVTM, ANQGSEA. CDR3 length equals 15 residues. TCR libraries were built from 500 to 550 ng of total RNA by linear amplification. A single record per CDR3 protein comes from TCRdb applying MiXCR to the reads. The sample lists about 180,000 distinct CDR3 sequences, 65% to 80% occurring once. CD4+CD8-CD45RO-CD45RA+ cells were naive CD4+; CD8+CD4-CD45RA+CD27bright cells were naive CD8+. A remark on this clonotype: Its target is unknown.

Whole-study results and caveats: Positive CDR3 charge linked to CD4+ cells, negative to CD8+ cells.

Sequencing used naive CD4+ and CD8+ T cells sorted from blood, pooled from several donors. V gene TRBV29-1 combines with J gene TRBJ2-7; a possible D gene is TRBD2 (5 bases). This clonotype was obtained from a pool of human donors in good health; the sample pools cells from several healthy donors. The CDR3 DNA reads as TGCAGCGTTGAACTCAAAAGCGGTCAAACTTCCGAGCAGTACTTC. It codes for CSVELKSGQTSEQYF.